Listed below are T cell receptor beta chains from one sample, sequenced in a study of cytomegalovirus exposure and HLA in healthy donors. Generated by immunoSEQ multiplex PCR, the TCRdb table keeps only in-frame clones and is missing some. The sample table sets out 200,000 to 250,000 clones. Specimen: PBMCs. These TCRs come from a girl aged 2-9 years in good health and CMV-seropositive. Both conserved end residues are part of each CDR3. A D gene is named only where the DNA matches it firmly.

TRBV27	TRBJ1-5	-	TGTGCCAGCAGCGACACCCCTAGCAATCAGCCCCAGCATTTT	CASSDTPSNQPQHF
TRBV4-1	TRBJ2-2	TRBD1	TGCGCCAGCAGCCAACCCACAGGACAGGGTGGAGCGGCCGGGGAGCTGTTTTTT	CASSQPTGQGGAAGELFF
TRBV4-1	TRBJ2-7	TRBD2	TGCGCCAGCAGCCAGGAAGAGCGGGGGACCTACGAGCAGTACTTC	CASSQEERGTYEQYF
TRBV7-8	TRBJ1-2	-	TGTGCCAGCAGCTCCCCCACAGATGGCTACACCTTC	CASSSPTDGYTF
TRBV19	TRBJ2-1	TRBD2	TGTGCCAGTAGTATCCGAGGGACTAGCGGGAGGGCCAGTAATGAGCAGTTCTTC	CASSIRGTSGRASNEQFF
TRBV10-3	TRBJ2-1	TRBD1	TGTGCCATCAGCCTACCGGGACAGCAATACAATGAGCAGTTCTTC	CAISLPGQQYNEQFF
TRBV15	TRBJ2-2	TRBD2	TGTGCCACCAGCAGCGGGACTAGCGGGAGAGGGGAGCTGTTTTTT	CATSSGTSGRGELFF
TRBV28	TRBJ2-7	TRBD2	TGTGCCAGCAGTTCTAGCGGGATGTACGAGCAGTACTTC	CASSSSGMYEQYF
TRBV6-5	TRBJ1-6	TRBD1	TGTGCCAGCAGTACGGGACAGGGGAGCTCACCCCTCCACTTT	CASSTGQGSSPLHF
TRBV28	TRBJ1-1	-	TGTGCCAGCAGGGAACGGGAAGCCACTGAAGCTTTCTTT	CASREREATEAFF
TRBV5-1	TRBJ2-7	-	TGCGCCAGCAGCCACAAGGGGATAAGCTCCTACGAGCAGTACTTC	CASSHKGISSYEQYF
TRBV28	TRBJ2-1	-	TGTGCCAGCAGTTTAGATGGGTTTAGCCAGGGCAATGAGCAGTTCTTC	CASSLDGFSQGNEQFF
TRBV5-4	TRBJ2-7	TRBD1	TGTGCCAGCAGCTTGAGGGACAGAGATTACGAGCAGTACTTC	CASSLRDRDYEQYF
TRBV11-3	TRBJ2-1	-	TGTGCCAGCAGCTTAGGGGCGCTAGCGCAACACAATGAGCAGTTCTTC	CASSLGALAQHNEQFF
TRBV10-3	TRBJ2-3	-	TGTGCCATCAGTCGACAGACCATCACAGATACGCAGTATTTT	CAISRQTITDTQYF
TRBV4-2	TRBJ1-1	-	TGTGCCAGCAGCCAAACTACAGGGAACACTGAAGCTTTCTTT	CASSQTTGNTEAFF
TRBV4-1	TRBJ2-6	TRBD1	TGCGCCAGCGGCGACAGGGGGTCGGCTGGGGCCAACGTCCTGACTTTC	CASGDRGSAGANVLTF
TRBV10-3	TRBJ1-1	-	TGTGCCACGACGAGCGGGGTGAACACTGAAGCTTTCTTT	CATTSGVNTEAFF
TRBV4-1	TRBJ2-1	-	TGCGCCAGCAGCCAAGGGGTTGGGGGGAGCCGCGGAAATGAGCAGTTCTTC	CASSQGVGGSRGNEQFF
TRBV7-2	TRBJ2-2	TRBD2	TGTGCCAGCAGCTCCCGGTTAGCGGGAGCCTCCTGGCCCGGGGAGCTGTTTTTT	CASSSRLAGASWPGELFF
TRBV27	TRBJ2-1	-	TGTGCCAGCAGTTTACTAGGTGGGAGAAGAAATGAGCAGTTCTTC	CASSLLGGRRNEQFF
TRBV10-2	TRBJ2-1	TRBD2	TGCGCCAGCAGTCCCTCTAGCGGGAGGGCCTCTTACAATGAGCAGTTCTTC	CASSPSSGRASYNEQFF
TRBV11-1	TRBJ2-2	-	TGTGCCAGCAGCTTAGATGAGGGCCTGACTAGGGGACCAAGGGAGCTGTTTTTT	CASSLDEGLTRGPRELFF
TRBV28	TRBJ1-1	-	TGTGCCAGCAGCCCTACCAGGGGCCTGAACACTGAAGCTTTCTTT	CASSPTRGLNTEAFF
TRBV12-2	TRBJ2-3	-	TGTGCAAGTCGCTTAGCGCACGGGACTAGCGGCACAGATACGCAGTATTTT	CASRLAHGTSGTDTQYF
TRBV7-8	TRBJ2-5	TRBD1	TGTGCCAGCAGCCTAGACAGGGTCCAAGAGACCCAGTACTTC	CASSLDRVQETQYF
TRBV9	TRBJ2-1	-	TGTGCCAGCAGCGTCTCGAGCAACAGTGGACTTTACAATGAGCAGTTCTTC	CASSVSSNSGLYNEQFF
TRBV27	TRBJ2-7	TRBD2	TGTGCCAGTAGCGGGAGGAGCTCCTACGAGCAGTACTTC	CASSGRSSYEQYF
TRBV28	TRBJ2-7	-	TGTGCCAGCAGCCCGGGGGTGACAGAATACGAGCAGTACTTC	CASSPGVTEYEQYF
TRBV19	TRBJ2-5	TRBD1	TGTGCCAGTAGTATGGCCAGGGGGTACCAAGAGACCCAGTACTTC	CASSMARGYQETQYF
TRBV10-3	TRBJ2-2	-	TGTGCCATCGGGGTAGCGAGCACCGGGGAGCTGTTTTTT	CAIGVASTGELFF
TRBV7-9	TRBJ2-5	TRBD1	TGTGCCAGCAGCCTTGGGAATACAGGGGCTGAGACCCAGTACTTC	CASSLGNTGAETQYF